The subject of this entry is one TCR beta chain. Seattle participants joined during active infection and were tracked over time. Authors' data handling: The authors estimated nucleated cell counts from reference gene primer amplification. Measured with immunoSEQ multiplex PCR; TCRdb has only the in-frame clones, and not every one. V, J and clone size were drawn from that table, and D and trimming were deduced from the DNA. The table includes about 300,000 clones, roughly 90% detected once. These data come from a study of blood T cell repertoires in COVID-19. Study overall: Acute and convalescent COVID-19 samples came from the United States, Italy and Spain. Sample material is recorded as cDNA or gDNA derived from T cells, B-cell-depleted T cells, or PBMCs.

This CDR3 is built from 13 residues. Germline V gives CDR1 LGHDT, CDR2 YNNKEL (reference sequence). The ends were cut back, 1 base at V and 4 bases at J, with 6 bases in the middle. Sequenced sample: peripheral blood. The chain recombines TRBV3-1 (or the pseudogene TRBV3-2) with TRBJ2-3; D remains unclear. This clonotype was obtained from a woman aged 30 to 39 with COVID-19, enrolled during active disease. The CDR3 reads CASSQANSDTQYF. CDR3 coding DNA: TGTGCCAGCAGCCAAGCGAACTCAGATACGCAGTATTTT.